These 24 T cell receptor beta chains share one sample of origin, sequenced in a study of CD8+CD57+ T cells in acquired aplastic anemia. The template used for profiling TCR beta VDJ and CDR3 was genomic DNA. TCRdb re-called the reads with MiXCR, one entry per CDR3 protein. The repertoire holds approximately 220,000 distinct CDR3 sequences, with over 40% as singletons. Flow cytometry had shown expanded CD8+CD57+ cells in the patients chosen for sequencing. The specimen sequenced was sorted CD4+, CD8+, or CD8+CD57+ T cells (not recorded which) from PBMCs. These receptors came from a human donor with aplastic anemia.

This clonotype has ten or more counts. The chain's CDR3 is CASSVGGPRSRDGYTF. CDR3 bases: TGTGCCAGCAGCGTAGGAGGGCCCAGGAGTAGGGATGGCTACACCTTC. The rearrangement links TRBV9 to TRBJ1-2; no firm D call. Germline CDR1 and CDR2: SGDLS and YYNGEE. The CDR3 is 16 residues long. V was clipped by 0 bases and J by 6 bases, with 18 bases between them.

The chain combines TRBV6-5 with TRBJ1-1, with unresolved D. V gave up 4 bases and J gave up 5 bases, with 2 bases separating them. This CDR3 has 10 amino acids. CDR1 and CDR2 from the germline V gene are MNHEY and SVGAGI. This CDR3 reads CASSWTEAFF. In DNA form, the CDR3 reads TGTGCCAGCAGTTGGACTGAAGCTTTCTTT.

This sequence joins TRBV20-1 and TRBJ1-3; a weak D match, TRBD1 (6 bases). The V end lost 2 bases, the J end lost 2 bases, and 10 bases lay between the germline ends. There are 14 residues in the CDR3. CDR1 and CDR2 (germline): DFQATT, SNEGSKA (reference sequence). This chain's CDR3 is CSARKQGTGNTIYF. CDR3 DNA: TGCAGTGCTAGAAAACAGGGTACTGGAAACACCATATATTTT.

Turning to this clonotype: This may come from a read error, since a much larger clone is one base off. Here the CDR3 DNA reads TGTGCCAGCGGCTCCAACGCCAGGGGGCGCGAGGCTTTCTTT. Translation: CASGSNARGREAFF. The chain uses TRBV11-2 and TRBJ1-1; 8 bases line up with TRBD1. V dropped 8 bases and J dropped 11; count of bases not matched to a gene: 16. Germline V gene data show CDR1 as SGHAT and CDR2 as FQNNGV. CDR3 length: 14 residues.

The CDR3 coding sequence is TGTGCCAGCTCACCCGGGACAGGACGCTACGAGCAGTACTTC. Translation gives CASSPGTGRYEQYF. This chain links TRBV18 with TRBJ2-7; 8 bases agree with TRBD1. The V gene end was trimmed by 3 bases and the J gene end by 3 bases; junction bases not matched to a gene: 4. Germline loops: CDR1 KGHSH, CDR2 LQKENI. This CDR3 is 14 amino acids long.

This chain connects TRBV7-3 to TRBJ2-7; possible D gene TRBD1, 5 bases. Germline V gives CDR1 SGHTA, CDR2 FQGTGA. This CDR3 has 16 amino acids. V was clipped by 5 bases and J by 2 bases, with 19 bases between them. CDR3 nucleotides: TGTGCCAGCAGCCCTCACCCCGCCAGGGTGGCCTACGAGCAGTACTTC. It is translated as CASSPHPARVAYEQYF.

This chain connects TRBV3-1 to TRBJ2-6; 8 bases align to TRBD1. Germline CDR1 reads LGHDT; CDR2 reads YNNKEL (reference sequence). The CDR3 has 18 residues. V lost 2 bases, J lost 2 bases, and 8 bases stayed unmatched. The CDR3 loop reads CASSQLAPDRAGANVLTF. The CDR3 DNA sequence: TGTGCCAGCAGCCAACTTGCACCGGACAGGGCTGGGGCCAACGTCCTGACTTTC.

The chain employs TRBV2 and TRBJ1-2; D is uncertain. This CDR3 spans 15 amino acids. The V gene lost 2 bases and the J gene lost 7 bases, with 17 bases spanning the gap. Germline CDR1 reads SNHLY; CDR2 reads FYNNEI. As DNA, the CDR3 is TGTGCCAGCAGTGAAATGATTCTGGGTTACGCTGGCTACACCTTC. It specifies CASSEMILGYAGYTF.

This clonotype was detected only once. The CDR3 sequence is CASSPTWVSTDTQYF. The CDR3, as DNA: TGTGCCAGCTCACCGACTTGGGTGAGCACAGATACGCAGTATTTT. The chain carries TRBV18 and TRBJ2-3; D is ambiguous. In germline, CDR1 is KGHSH, CDR2 LQKENI. The CDR3 covers 15 residues. Trimming removed 3 bases from V and 0 bases from J, with 10 bases in between. The full variable domain, in which reference TRBV18 and TRBJ2-3 provide the parts outside the CDR3, is NAGVMQNPRHLVRRRGQEARLRCSPMKGHSHVYWYRQLPEEGLKFMVYLQKENIIDESGMPKERFSAEFPKEGPSILRIQQVVRGDSAAYFCASSPTWVSTDTQYFGPGTRLTVL.

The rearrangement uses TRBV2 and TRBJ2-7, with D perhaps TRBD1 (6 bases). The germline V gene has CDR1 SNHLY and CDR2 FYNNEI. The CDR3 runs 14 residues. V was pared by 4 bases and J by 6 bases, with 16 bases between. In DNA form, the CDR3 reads TGTGCCAGCAGTGGTGGATGGGCAGGGGCCGAGCAGTACTTC. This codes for CASSGGWAGAEQYF. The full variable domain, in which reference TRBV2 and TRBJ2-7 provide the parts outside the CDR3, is EPEVTQTPSHQVTQMGQEVILRCVPISNHLYFYWYRQILGQKVEFLVSFYNNEISEKSEIFDDQFSVERPDGSNFTLKIRSTKLEDSAMYFCASSGGWAGAEQYFGPGTRLTVT.

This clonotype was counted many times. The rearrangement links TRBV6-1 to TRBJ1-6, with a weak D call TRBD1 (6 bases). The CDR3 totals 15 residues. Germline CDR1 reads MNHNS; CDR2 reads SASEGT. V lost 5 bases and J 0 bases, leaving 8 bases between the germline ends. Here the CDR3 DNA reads TGTGCCAGCAGTAAACAGGGCTCCTATAATTCACCCCTCCACTTT. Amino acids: CASSKQGSYNSPLHF.

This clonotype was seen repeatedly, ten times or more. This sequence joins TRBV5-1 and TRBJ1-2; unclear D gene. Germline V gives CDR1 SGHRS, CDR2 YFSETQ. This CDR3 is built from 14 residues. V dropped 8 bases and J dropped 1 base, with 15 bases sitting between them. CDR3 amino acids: CASRWSPINYGYTF. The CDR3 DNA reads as TGCGCCAGTAGATGGAGCCCCATTAACTATGGCTACACCTTC.

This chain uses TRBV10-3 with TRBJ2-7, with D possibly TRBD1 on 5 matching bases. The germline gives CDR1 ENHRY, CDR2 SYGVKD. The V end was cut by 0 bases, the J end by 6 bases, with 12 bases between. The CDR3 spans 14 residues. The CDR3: CAISESGRVSEQYV. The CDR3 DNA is TGTGCCATCAGTGAGTCGGGCAGGGTTAGCGAGCAGTACGTC.

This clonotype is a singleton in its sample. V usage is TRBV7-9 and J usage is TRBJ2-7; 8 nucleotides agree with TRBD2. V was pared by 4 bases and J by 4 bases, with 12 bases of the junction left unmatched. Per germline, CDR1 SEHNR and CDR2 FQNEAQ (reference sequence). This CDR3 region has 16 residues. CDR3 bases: TGTGCCAGCAGCTCGGGAGGGGGGATACCTTATTACGAGCAGTACTTC. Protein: CASSSGGGIPYYEQYF.

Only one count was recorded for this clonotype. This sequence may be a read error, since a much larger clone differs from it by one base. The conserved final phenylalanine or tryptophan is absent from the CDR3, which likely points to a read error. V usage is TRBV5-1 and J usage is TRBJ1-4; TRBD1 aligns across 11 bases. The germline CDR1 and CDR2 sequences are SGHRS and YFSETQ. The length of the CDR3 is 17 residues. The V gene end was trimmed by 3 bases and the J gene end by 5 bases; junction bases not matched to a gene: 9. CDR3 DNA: TGCGCCAGCAGCTCCCTTGGGGGGACAGGGGGGAATGAAAAACTGTTTTTA. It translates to CASSSLGGTGGNEKLFL.

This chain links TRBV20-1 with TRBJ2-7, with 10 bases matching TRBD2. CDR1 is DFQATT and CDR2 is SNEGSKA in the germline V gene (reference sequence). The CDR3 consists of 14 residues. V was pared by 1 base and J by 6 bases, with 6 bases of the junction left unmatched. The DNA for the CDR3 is TGCAGTGCTAGAGTTGGAACTAGCGGGACCGAGCAGTACTTC. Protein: CSARVGTSGTEQYF.

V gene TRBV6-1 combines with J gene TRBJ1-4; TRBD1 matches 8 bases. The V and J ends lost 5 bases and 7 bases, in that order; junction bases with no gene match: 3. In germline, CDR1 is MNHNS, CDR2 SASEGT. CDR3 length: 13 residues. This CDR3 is CASSKQGGEKLFF. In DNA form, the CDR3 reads TGTGCCAGCAGTAAACAGGGGGGTGAAAAACTGTTTTTT.

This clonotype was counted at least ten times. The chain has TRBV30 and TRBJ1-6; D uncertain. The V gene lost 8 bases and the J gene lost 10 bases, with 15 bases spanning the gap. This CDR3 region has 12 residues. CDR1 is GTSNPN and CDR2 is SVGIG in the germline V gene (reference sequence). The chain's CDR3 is CALRKVESPLHF. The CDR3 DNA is TGTGCCCTTCGCAAGGTCGAATCACCCCTCCACTTT.

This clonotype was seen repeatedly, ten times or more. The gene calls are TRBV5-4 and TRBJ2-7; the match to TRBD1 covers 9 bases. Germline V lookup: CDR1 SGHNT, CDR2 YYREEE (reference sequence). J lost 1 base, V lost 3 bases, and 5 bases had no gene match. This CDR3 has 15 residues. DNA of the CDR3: TGTGCCAGCAGCTCCGGCGGGACAGGGTCCTACGAGCAGTACTTC. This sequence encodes CASSSGGTGSYEQYF.

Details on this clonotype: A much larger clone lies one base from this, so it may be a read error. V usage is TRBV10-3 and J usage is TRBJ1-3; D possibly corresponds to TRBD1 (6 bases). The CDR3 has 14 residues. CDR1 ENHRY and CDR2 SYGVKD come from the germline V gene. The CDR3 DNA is TGTGCCGTCAGTGATCCAGGGGAGGAAAACGCCATATATTTT. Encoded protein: CAVSDPGEENAIYF.

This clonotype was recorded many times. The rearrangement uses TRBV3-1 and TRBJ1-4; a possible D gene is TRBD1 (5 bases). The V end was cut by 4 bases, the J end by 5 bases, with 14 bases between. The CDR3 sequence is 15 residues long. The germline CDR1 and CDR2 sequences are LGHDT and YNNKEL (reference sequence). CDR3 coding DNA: TGTGCCAGCAGCCCACTGTCGGCAGGGAATGAAAAACTGTTTTTT. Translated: CASSPLSAGNEKLFF.

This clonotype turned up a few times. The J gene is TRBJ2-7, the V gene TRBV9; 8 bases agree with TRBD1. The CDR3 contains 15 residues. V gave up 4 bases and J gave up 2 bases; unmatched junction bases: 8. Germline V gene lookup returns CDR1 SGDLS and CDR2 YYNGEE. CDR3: CASSPGQGRPYEQYF. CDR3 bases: TGTGCCAGCAGCCCCGGACAGGGAAGGCCCTACGAGCAGTACTTC.

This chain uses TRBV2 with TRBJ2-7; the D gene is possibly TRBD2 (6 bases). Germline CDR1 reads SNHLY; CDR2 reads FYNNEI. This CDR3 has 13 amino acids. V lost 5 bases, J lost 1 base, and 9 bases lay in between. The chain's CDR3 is CASSPTRSYEQYF. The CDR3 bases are TGTGCCAGCAGTCCGACTAGGTCCTACGAGCAGTACTTC.

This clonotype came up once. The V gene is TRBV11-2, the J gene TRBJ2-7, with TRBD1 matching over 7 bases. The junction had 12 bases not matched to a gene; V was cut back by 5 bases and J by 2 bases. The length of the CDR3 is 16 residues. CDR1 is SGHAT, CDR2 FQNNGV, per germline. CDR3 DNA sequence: TGTGCCAGCAGCCCGCGCCCAGGGGGATCAACCTACGAGCAGTACTTC. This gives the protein CASSPRPGGSTYEQYF.